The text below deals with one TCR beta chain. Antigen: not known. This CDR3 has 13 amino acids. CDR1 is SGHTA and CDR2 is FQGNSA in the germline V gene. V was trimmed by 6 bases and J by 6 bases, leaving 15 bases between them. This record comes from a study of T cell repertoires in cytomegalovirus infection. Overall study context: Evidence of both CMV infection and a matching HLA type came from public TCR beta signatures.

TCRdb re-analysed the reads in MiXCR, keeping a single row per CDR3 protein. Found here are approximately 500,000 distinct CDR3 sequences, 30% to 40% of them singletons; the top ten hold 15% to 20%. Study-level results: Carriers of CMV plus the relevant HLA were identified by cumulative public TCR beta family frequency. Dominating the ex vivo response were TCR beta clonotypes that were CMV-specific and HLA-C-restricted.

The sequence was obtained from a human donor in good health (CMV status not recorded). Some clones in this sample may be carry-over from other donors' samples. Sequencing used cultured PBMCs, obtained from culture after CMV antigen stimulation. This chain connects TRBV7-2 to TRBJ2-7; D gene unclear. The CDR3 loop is CASSSIGFGEQYV. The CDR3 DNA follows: TGTGCCAGCAGTTCGATAGGCTTCGGCGAGCAGTACGTC.